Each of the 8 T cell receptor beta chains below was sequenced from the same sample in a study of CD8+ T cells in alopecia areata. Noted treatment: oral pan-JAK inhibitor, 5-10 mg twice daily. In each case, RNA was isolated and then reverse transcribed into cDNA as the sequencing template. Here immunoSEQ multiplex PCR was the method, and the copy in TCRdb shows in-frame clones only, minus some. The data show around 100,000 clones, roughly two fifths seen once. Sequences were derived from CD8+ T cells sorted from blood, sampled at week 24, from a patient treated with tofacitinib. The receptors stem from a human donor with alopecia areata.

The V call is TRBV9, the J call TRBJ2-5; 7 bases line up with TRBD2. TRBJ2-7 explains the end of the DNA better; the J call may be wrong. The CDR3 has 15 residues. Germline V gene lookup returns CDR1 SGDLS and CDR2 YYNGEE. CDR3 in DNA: TGTGCCAGCAGCGTGGGCGGGAGTAAGTCTGACGAGCAGTACTTC. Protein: CASSVGGSKSDEQYF.

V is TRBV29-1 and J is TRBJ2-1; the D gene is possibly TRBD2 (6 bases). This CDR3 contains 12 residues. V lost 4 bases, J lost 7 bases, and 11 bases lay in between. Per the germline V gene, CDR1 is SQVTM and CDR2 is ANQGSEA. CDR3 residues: CSVVGGKNEQFF. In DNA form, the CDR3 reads TGCAGCGTTGTAGGAGGGAAAAATGAGCAGTTCTTC.

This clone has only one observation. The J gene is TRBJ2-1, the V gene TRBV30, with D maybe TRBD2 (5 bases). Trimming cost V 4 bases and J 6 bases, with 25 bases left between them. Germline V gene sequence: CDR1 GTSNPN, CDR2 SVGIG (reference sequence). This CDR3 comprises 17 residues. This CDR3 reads CAWTPQPDYYLSNEQFF. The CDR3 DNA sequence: TGTGCCTGGACCCCCCAGCCTGACTATTATCTGTCCAATGAGCAGTTCTTC. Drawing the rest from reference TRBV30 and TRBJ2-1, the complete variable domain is SQTIHQWPATLVQPVGSPLSLECTVEGTSNPNLYWYRQAAGRGLQLLFYSVGIGQISSEVPQNLSASRPQDRQFILSSKKLLLSDSGFYLCAWTPQPDYYLSNEQFFGPGTRLTVL.

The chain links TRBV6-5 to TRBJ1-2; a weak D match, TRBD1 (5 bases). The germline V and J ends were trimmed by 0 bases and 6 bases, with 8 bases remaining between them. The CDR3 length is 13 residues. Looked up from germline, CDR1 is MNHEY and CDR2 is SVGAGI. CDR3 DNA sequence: TGTGCCAGCAGTTACTCCAGGGCCGATGGCTACACCTTC. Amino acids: CASSYSRADGYTF.

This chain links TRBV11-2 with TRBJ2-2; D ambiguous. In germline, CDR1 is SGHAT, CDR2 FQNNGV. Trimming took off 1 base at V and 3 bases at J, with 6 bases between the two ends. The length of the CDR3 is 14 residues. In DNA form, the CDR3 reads TGTGCCAGCAGCTTAGGTCCTTACACCGGGGAGCTGTTTTTT. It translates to CASSLGPYTGELFF.

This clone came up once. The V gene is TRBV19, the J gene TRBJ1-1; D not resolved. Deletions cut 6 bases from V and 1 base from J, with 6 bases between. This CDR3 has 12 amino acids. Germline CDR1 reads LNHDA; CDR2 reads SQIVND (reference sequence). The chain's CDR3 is CASREGNTEAFF. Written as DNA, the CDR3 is TGTGCCAGTAGAGAGGGGAACACTGAAGCTTTCTTT.

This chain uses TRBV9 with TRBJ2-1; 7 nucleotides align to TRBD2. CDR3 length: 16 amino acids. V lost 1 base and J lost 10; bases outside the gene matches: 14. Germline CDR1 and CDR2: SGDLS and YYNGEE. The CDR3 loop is CASSVSWREGLKEQFF. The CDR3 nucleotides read TGTGCCAGCAGCGTAAGTTGGAGGGAGGGCCTCAAGGAGCAGTTCTTC.

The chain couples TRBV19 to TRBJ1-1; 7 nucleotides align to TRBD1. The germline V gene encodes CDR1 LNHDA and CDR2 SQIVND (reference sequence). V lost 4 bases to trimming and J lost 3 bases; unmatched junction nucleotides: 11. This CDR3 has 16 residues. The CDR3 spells CASSTIGTALHTEAFF. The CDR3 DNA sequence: TGTGCCAGTAGTACCATCGGGACAGCACTACACACTGAAGCTTTCTTT.